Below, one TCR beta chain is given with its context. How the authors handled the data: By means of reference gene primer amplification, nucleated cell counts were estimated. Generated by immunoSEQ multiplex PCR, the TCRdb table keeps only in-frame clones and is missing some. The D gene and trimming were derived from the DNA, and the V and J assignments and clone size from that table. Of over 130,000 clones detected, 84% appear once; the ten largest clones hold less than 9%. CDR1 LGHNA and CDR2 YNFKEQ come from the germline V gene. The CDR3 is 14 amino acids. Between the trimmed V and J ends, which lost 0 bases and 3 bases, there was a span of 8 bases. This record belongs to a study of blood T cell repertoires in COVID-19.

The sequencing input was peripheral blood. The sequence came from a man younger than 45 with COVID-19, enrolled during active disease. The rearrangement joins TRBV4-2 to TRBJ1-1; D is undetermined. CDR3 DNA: TGTGCCAGCAGCCAAGAAGAGGGATACACTGAAGCTTTCTTT. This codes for CASSQEEGYTEAFF.